Listed below are T cell receptor beta chains from one sample, sequenced in a study of blood T cell repertoires in COVID-19. Produced via immunoSEQ multiplex PCR; TCRdb's table is partial and in-frame only. Here the sample spans around 110,000 clones, 89% being singletons. The specimen was peripheral blood. The receptors stem from a man between 40 and 49 years old with active or convalescent COVID-19. CDR3s include the opening cysteine and the closing phenylalanine or tryptophan. D genes are given only for firm matches. Clone size is shown for a subset of rows, as once, few, many or a class of expanded clone.

D	V	J	size	CDR3	DNA
-	TRBV6-5	TRBJ1-1	-	CASDAKLNTEAFF	TGTGCCAGCGATGCGAAGCTTAACACTGAAGCTTTCTTT
TRBD1	TRBV27	TRBJ1-5	-	CASRPRQGNQPQHF	TGTGCCAGCAGGCCAAGACAGGGGAATCAGCCCCAGCATTTT
TRBD1	TRBV5-1	TRBJ2-7	-	CASSLGQGLSEQYF	TGCGCCAGCAGCTTAGGACAGGGTCTATCCGAGCAGTACTTC
TRBD2	TRBV5-5	TRBJ2-7	-	CASDPSPGTSGRAGNEQYF	TGTGCCAGCGATCCCTCGCCCGGGACTAGCGGGAGGGCCGGGAACGAGCAGTACTTC
-	TRBV4-1	TRBJ2-3	-	CASSYDRTSTDTQYF	TGCGCCAGCAGCTACGACAGAACTAGCACAGATACGCAGTATTTT
-	TRBV4-3	TRBJ1-3	-	CASSRTVLSSGNTIYF	TGCGCCAGCAGCCGGACAGTTCTGAGCTCTGGAAACACCATATATTTT
TRBD1	TRBV6-6	TRBJ1-5	-	CASRHRGQGVQPQHF	TGTGCCAGCAGGCACAGGGGGCAGGGTGTGCAGCCCCAGCATTTT
TRBD1	TRBV5-6	TRBJ2-7	once	CASSSGLGTEKF	TGTGCCAGCAGCTCGGGCCTGGGGACAGAGAAGTTC
-	TRBV19	TRBJ2-2	-	CASSSGHRANTGELFF	TGTGCCAGTAGTTCAGGGCACCGCGCGAACACCGGGGAGCTGTTTTTT
-	TRBV5-8	TRBJ1-3	-	CASSPMDSSGNTIYF	TGTGCCAGCAGCCCGATGGACAGCTCTGGAAACACCATATATTTT
-	TRBV19	TRBJ2-1	-	CASRVQALTNEQFF	TGTGCCAGTAGGGTCCAGGCCCTTACAAATGAGCAGTTCTTC
TRBD1	TRBV5-5	TRBJ1-1	-	CASSLARGPNTEAFF	TGTGCCAGCAGCTTGGCAAGGGGGCCGAACACTGAAGCTTTCTTT
-	TRBV15	TRBJ2-3	-	CATSRDRVFEYRSTDTQYF	TGTGCCACCAGCAGAGATCGAGTCTTTGAATACCGAAGCACAGATACGCAGTATTTT
-	TRBV20-1	TRBJ2-7	-	CSAGSSYEQYF	TGCAGCGCGGGATCCTCATACGAGCAGTACTTC
-	TRBV25-1	TRBJ2-3	-	CASNYGSTDTQYF	TGTGCCAGCAACTATGGGAGCACAGATACGCAGTATTTT
-	TRBV19	TRBJ1-6	-	CASSFYRDPNSPLHF	TGTGCCAGTAGTTTCTACAGGGACCCCAATTCACCCCTCCACTTT
TRBD1	TRBV18	TRBJ2-7	-	CASSPYRGKAFEQYF	TGTGCCAGCTCACCGTACAGGGGCAAAGCCTTCGAGCAGTACTTC
-	TRBV5-6	TRBJ1-4	-	CASSLGGNEKLFF	TGTGCCAGCAGCTTGGGAGGGAATGAAAAACTGTTTTTT